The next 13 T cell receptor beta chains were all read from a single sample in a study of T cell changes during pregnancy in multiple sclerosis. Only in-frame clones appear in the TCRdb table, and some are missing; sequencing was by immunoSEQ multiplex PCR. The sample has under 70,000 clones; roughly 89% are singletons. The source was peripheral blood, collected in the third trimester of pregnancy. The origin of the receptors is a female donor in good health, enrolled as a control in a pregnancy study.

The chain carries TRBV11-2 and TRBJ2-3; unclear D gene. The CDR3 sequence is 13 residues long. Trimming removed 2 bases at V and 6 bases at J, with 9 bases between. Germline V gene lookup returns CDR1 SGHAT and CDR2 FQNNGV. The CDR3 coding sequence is TGTGCCAGCAGCTTACTCGTTATTGATACGCAGTATTTT. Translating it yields CASSLLVIDTQYF.

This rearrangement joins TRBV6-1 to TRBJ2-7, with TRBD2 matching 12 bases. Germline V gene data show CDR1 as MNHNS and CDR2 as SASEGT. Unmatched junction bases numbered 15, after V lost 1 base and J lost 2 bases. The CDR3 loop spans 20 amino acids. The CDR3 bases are TGTGCCAGCAGTGAAGGGTATTATGGACTAGCGGGACAAGACACCTACGAGCAGTACTTC. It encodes CASSEGYYGLAGQDTYEQYF.

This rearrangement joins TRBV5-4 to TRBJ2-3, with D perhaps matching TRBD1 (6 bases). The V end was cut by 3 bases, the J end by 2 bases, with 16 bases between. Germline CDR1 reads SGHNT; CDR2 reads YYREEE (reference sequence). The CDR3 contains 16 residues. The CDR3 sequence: CASSSPNREHTDTQYF. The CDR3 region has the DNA TGTGCCAGCAGCTCTCCTAACAGGGAACACACAGATACGCAGTATTTT. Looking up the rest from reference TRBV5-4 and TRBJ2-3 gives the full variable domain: ETGVTQSPTHLIKTRGQQVTLRCSSQSGHNTVSWYQQALGQGPQFIFQYYREEENGRGNFPPRFSGLQFPNYSSELNVNALELDDSALYLCASSSPNREHTDTQYFGPGTRLTVL.

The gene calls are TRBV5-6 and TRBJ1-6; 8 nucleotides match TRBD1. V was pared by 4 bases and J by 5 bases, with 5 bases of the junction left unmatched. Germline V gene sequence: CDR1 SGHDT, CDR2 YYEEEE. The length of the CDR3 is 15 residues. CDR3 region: CASSRDRQNNSPLHF. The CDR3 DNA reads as TGTGCCAGCAGCCGGGACAGGCAAAATAATTCACCCCTCCACTTT.

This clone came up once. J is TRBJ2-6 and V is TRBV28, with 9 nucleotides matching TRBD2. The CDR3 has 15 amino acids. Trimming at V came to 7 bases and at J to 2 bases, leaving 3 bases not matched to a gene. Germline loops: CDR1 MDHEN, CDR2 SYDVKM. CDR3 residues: CASTSGDTGANVLTF. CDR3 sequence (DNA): TGTGCCAGCACTAGCGGGGATACTGGGGCCAACGTCCTGACTTTC.

The CDR3: CASSEWAGQETQYF. In DNA, the CDR3 is TGTGCCAGCAGTGAATGGGCGGGCCAAGAGACCCAGTACTTC. The V gene is TRBV6-1, the J gene TRBJ2-5; D is perhaps TRBD2 (5 bases). Per the germline V gene, CDR1 is MNHNS and CDR2 is SASEGT. The CDR3 has 14 amino acids. V gave up 2 bases and J gave up 1 base, with 8 bases separating them.

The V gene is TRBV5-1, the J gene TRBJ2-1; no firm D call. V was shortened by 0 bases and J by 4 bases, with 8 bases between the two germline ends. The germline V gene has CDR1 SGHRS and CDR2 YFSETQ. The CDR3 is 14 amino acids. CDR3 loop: CASSLGDNYNEQFF. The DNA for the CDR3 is TGCGCCAGCAGCTTGGGTGACAATTACAATGAGCAGTTCTTC.

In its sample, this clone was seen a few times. The CDR3 reads CASIPGFGDEQFF. The CDR3 nucleotides read TGCGCCAGCATACCAGGGTTCGGTGATGAGCAGTTCTTC. The chain couples TRBV5-1 to TRBJ2-1; tentative D call: TRBD1 (5 bases). Germline-derived CDR1 and CDR2 are SGHRS and YFSETQ. Trimming shortened V by 6 bases and J by 8 bases, and 15 bases separated the two germline ends. The CDR3 loop spans 13 amino acids. The full variable domain, its missing parts supplied by reference TRBV5-1 and TRBJ2-1, is KAGVTQTPRYLIKTRGQQVTLSCSPISGHRSVSWYQQTPGQGLQFLFEYFSETQRNKGNFPGRFSGRQFSNSRSEMNVSTLELGDSALYLCASIPGFGDEQFFGPGTRLTVL.

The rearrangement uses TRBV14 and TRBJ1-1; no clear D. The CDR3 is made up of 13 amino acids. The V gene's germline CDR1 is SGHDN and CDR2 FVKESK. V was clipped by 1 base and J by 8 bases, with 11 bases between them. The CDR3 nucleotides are TGTGCCAGCAGCCAAGGATGGCAGGTCGAAGCTTTCTTT. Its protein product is CASSQGWQVEAFF.

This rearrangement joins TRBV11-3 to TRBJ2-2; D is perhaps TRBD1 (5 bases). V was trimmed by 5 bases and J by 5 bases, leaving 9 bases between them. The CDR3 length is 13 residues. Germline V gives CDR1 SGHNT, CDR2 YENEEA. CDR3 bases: TGTGCCAGCAGCCCAAGGACAACCGGGGAGCTGTTTTTT. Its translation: CASSPRTTGELFF.

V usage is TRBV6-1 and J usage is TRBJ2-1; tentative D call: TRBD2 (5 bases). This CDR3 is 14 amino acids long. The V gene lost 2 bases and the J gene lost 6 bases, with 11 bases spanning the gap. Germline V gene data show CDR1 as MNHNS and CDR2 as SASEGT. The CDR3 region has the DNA TGTGCCAGCAGTGAACTCCACGAGGGCAATGAGCAGTTCTTC. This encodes CASSELHEGNEQFF.

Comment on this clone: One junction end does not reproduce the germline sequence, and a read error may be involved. The CDR3 loop is CASSEYRGGRPNF. The CDR3 coding sequence is TGTGCCAGCAGTGAATATAGGGGGGGCAGGCCGAACTTC. This sequence joins TRBV6-1 and TRBJ2-4, with a possible D match to TRBD2 (7 bases). CDR1 is MNHNS and CDR2 is SASEGT in the germline V gene. CDR3 length equals 13 residues.

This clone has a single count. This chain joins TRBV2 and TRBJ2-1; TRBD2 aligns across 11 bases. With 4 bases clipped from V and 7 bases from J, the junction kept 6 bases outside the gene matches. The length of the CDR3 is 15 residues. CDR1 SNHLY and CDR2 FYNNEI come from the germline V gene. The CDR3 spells CASSGSSGGLNEQFF. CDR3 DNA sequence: TGTGCCAGCAGTGGTTCTAGCGGGGGGTTAAATGAGCAGTTCTTC.